This entry concerns a single TCR beta chain. What it binds is unknown. MiXCR, applied by TCRdb to the 5' RACE reads, yields one record per CDR3 protein. The profile shows around 650,000 distinct CDR3 sequences, 7% to 7.5% of them singletons. The record originates from a study of identical twins. General observations from the study: Modelling underestimated the level of out-of-frame TCR alpha sharing observed in monozygotic twins. Instead of following the same donors, the conclusions were based on cross-sectional statistical analysis.

The CDR3 runs to 16 residues. Germline V gene lookup returns CDR1 SGHVS and CDR2 FNYEAQ. V lost 5 bases to trimming and J lost 1 base, with 15 bases between them. The same specimen was also included in a second study, on yellow fever vaccine responses in identical twins.

Sequencing was carried out using PBMCs. The chain joins TRBV7-6 to TRBJ2-1, with D perhaps matching TRBD1 (6 bases). The receptor was derived from a woman aged 18-29 years in good health. The CDR3 coding sequence is TGTGCCAGCAGCCTCCAGGGGACGGAGTCCTACAATGAGCAGTTCTTC. Protein: CASSLQGTESYNEQFF.